The rows below give T cell receptor beta chains drawn from one sample of a study of blood T cells in healthy people across ages. TCRdb used MiXCR to reprocess the 5' RACE reads, holding one entry per CDR3 protein. The sample includes around 500,000 distinct CDR3 sequences, about 29% seen only once; the top ten take 3% to 4.5%. This same sample was also taken into another study, of T cells of mothers and their children.

Sequenced: blood. All receptors come from a boy younger than 10 in good health. Each CDR3 is given without its conserved first and last residue.

V: TRBV9; J: TRBJ2-1; length: 13; CDR3: ASSVAGTTYNEQF
V: TRBV5-5; J: TRBJ2-7; length: 15; CDR3: ASSLNSLGADRYEQY
V: TRBV9; J: .; length: 16; CDR3: ASSEGTSGGATYNEQF
V: TRBV20-1; J: TRBJ1-5; length: 11; CDR3: SASQGPHQPQH
V: TRBV10-3; J: TRBJ2-1; length: 13; CDR3: AISEAGGSYNEQF
V: TRBV4-3; J: .; length: 12; CDR3: ASSQDTGSYEQY
V: TRBV20-1; J: TRBJ1-2; length: 12; CDR3: SARDSRGAEGYT
V: TRBV20-1; J: TRBJ2-3; length: 12; CDR3: SAPAQPSTDTQY
V: TRBV15; J: TRBJ2-7; length: 14; CDR3: ATSRDWQGPSYEQY
V: TRBV20-1; J: TRBJ2-7; length: 12; CDR3: SAREVEDHYEQY
V: TRBV27; J: TRBJ2-7; length: 14; CDR3: ASSLSWGSNSYEQY
V: TRBV5-5; J: TRBJ2-5; length: 11; CDR3: ASSLTGDRTQY
V: TRBV11-2; J: TRBJ1-1; length: 13; CDR3: ASSPPQGRTSEAF
V: TRBV11-3; J: TRBJ1-4; length: 13; CDR3: ASSLDSLLGEKLF
V: TRBV3-1; J: TRBJ2-5; length: 12; CDR3: ASSQILPQETQY
V: TRBV27; J: TRBJ1-1; length: 11; CDR3: ASSDMDSTEAF
V: TRBV12-3/TRBV12-4; J: TRBJ2-7; length: 8; CDR3: ATTAPEQY
V: TRBV7-9; J: TRBJ2-1; length: 15; CDR3: ASSLPRLAGGRNEQF
V: TRBV6-6; J: TRBJ1-2; length: 12; CDR3: ASTVRSGARGYT
V: TRBV2; J: TRBJ1-2; length: 10; CDR3: ASSNTGGGYT
V: TRBV25-1; J: TRBJ2-1; length: 16; CDR3: ASSEYMGSGRGNNEQF
V: TRBV5-1; J: TRBJ1-1; length: 11; CDR3: ASSDRGYTEAF
V: TRBV27; J: TRBJ2-7; length: 9; CDR3: ASGVAYEQY
V: TRBV4-1; J: TRBJ1-1; length: 13; CDR3: ASSPGTGRLTEAF
V: TRBV24-1; J: TRBJ2-1; length: 13; CDR3: ATSSSGGAVNEQF
V: TRBV6-2/TRBV6-3; J: TRBJ2-4; length: 13; CDR3: ASSFGGSAKNIQY
V: TRBV19; J: TRBJ1-2; length: 10; CDR3: ATAEGKRGYT
V: TRBV27; J: TRBJ2-1; length: 17; CDR3: ASYIGAGLAGGPRNEQF
V: TRBV6-1; J: TRBJ1-4; length: 14; CDR3: ASSAETVKLNEKLF
V: TRBV20-1; J: TRBJ2-3; length: 12; CDR3: STPMWASTDTQY
V: TRBV29-1; J: TRBJ2-1; length: 10; CDR3: SVLAPGDEQF
V: TRBV15; J: TRBJ1-2; length: 11; CDR3: ATSSWRLEGYT
V: TRBV7-9; J: TRBJ1-1; length: 13; CDR3: ASSRPAGGNTEAF
V: TRBV18; J: TRBJ1-1; length: 14; CDR3: ASSPNGLSSDNEAF
V: TRBV6-5; J: TRBJ1-5; length: 14; CDR3: ASSYSFAVGHQPQH
V: TRBV3-1; J: TRBJ2-1; length: 11; CDR3: ASSRRSYNEQF
V: TRBV27; J: TRBJ2-3; length: 11; CDR3: ASSLSVPDTQY
V: TRBV6-4; J: TRBJ1-2; length: 16; CDR3: ASSDEWGQEGPVCGYT
V: TRBV29-1; J: .; length: 12; CDR3: SVDKREGRNEQF
V: TRBV9; J: TRBJ2-5; length: 13; CDR3: ASSVSSTGRETQY
V: TRBV4-3; J: TRBJ2-3; length: 15; CDR3: ASSQERETDLTDTQY
V: TRBV12-3/TRBV12-4; J: TRBJ2-5; length: 12; CDR3: ASSSSYPDETQY
V: TRBV3-1; J: TRBJ1-4; length: 17; CDR3: ASSQGRELNPTTNEKLF
V: TRBV28; J: TRBJ2-1; length: 16; CDR3: ASSSPVGSGRPGNEQF
V: TRBV27; J: TRBJ2-5; length: 14; CDR3: ASSLFGVDVQETQY
V: TRBV20-1; J: TRBJ2-1; length: 13; CDR3: SARPGGGGSSERF
V: TRBV27; J: TRBJ2-3; length: 13; CDR3: ASSPGQGAGDTQY
V: TRBV28; J: TRBJ1-2; length: 11; CDR3: ASLSWGEEGYT
V: TRBV24-1; J: TRBJ1-2; length: 11; CDR3: ATFRGFRSGYT
V: TRBV4-2; J: TRBJ1-1; length: 10; CDR3: ASSQDRTEAF
V: TRBV27; J: TRBJ2-1; length: 11; CDR3: TSSWAFNNEQF
V: TRBV20-1; J: TRBJ1-3; length: 12; CDR3: SAPRQGGDNTIY
V: TRBV20-1; J: TRBJ2-1; length: 12; CDR3: SASLANSYNEQF
V: TRBV12-3/TRBV12-4; J: TRBJ2-5; length: 13; CDR3: ASNLAGGHQETQY
V: TRBV25-1; J: .; length: 8; CDR3: ATYLPPQY